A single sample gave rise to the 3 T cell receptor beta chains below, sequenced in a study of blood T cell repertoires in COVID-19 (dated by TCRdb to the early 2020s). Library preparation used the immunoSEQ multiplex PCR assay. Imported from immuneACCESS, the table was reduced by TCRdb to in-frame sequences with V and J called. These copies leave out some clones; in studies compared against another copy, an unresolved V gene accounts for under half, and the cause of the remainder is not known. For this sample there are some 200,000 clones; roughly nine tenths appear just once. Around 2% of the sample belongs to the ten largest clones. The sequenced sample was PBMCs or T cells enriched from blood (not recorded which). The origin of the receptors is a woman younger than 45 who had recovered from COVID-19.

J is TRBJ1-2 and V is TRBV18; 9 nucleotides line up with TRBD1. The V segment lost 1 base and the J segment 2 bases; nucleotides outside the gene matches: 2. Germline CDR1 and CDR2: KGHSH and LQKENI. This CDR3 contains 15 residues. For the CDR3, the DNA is TGTGCCAGCTCACCACAGACAGGGGGAAACTATGGCTACACCTTC. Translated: CASSPQTGGNYGYTF.

CDR3 loop: CASSYSGLAGGETQYF. The CDR3 DNA follows: TGTGCCAGCAGTTACTCGGGACTAGCGGGAGGAGAGACCCAGTACTTC. The chain combines TRBV6-5 with TRBJ2-5; TRBD2 aligns across 15 bases. V was clipped by 0 bases and J by 4 bases; unmatched bases: 0. This CDR3 is built from 16 residues. Germline V CDR1 and CDR2: MNHEY, SVGAGI.

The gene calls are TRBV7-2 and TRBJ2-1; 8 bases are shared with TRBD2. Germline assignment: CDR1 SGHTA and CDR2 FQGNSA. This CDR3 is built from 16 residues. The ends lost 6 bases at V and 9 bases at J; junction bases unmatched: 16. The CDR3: CASRTSGGPLSGEQFF. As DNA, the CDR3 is TGTGCCAGCAGAACCTCGGGGGGGCCGTTATCGGGTGAGCAGTTCTTC.